This TCR beta chain was retrieved from a study of control samples from healthy donors and cancer patients. This CDR3 comprises 14 residues. V lost 6 bases and J lost 1, with 15 bases in between. The germline V gene encodes CDR1 SQVTM and CDR2 ANQGSEA. This table comes from immunoSEQ multiplex PCR, and its TCRdb copy is limited to in-frame clones, with some not included. The table lists 84,000 or so clones, 80% to 90% of them singletons, with 11% in the top ten. The TCR sequence derives from a man aged 55 to 70 with head and neck cancer. The sample comprised PBMCs. V usage is TRBV29-1 and J usage is TRBJ1-1, with TRBD1 as a possible D gene (5 bases). CDR3 sequence: CSVKITGKNTEAFF. The CDR3 DNA sequence: TGCAGCGTAAAGATCACAGGAAAGAACACTGAAGCTTTCTTT. The full variable domain, in which reference TRBV29-1 and TRBJ1-1 provide the parts outside the CDR3, is SAVISQKPSRDICQRGTSLTIQCQVDSQVTMMFWYRQQPGQSLTLIATANQGSEATYESGFVIDKFPISRPNLTFSTLTVSNMSPEDSSIYLCSVKITGKNTEAFFGQGTRLTVV.